What follows are 25 T cell receptor beta chains derived from one specimen sequenced in a study of CD4+ T cells in melanoma. Only in-frame clones appear in the TCRdb table, and some are missing; sequencing was by immunoSEQ multiplex PCR. The data hold roughly 110,000 clones, with 92% observed a single time. The sample taken for sequencing was peripheral blood. Receptors were obtained from a human donor with melanoma.

The chain couples TRBV21-1 to TRBJ1-6; TRBD1, as called in the table, went unchecked against the DNA. TRBV21-1 is a documented pseudogene. The CDR3 covers 19 residues. The CDR3 here is CASSKDKTGTGGWSSPLHF. The DNA for the CDR3 is TGTGCCAGCAGCAAAGACAAAACAGGAACAGGGGGCTGGAGTTCACCCCTCCACTTT.

The chain uses TRBV4-3 and TRBJ1-6; D uncertain. The CDR3 has 14 amino acids. The ends were cut back, 1 base at V and 1 base at J, with 2 bases in the middle. Germline CDR1 and CDR2: LGHNA and YSLEER. The CDR3 DNA follows: TGCGCCAGCAGCCAAGGATCCTATAATTCACCCCTCCACTTT. Residues: CASSQGSYNSPLHF.

The genes are TRBV6-1 and TRBJ1-5; no definite D call. V lost 8 bases and J 0 bases, leaving 14 bases between the germline ends. The CDR3 covers 15 residues. Germline CDR1 MNHNS, CDR2 SASEGT. CDR3 protein: CASLYVPYSNQPQHF. In DNA, the CDR3 is TGTGCCAGCCTTTACGTGCCTTATAGCAATCAGCCCCAGCATTTT.

The chain is built from TRBV19 and TRBJ2-2; TRBD1 is a possible D gene (6 bases). The germline V and J ends were trimmed by 4 bases and 6 bases, with 15 bases remaining between them. The CDR3 totals 15 residues. Germline V gives CDR1 LNHDA, CDR2 SQIVND (reference sequence). DNA of the CDR3: TGTGCCAGTAGTAAACAGGGAAAGTCCGCCGGGGAGCTGTTTTTT. As protein: CASSKQGKSAGELFF.

This chain joins TRBV11-2 and TRBJ2-1, with 10 bases that match TRBD2. V lost 3 bases to trimming and J lost 5 bases; unmatched junction nucleotides: 4. The CDR3 covers 15 residues. The V gene's germline CDR1 is SGHAT and CDR2 FQNNGV. The chain's CDR3 is CASSFSGRIHNEQFF. CDR3 nucleotides: TGTGCCAGCAGCTTTAGCGGGAGGATCCACAATGAGCAGTTCTTC.

The J gene is TRBJ2-3, the V gene TRBV7-3, with D possibly matching TRBD2 (6 bases). The CDR3 sequence is 12 residues long. Trimming left V 4 bases short and J 7 bases short, with 9 bases between. The germline CDR1 and CDR2 sequences are SGHTA and FQGTGA. CDR3: CASSSGLNTQYF. DNA for the CDR3: TGTGCCAGCAGCTCGGGACTGAATACGCAGTATTTT.

With regard to this clone: A junction end diverges from the germline sequence, so it may reflect a read error. The chain recombines TRBV5-6 with TRBJ2-7; 13 nucleotides line up with TRBD2. CDR1 is SGHDT, CDR2 YYEEEE, per germline. This CDR3 spans 15 amino acids. The CDR3 region has the DNA TGTGCCAGCAGCAGATTACCGGGACTAGCGGGGATCCTCTCCTTC. This gives the protein CASSRLPGLAGILSF.

The CDR3 nucleotides are TGTGCCAGCAGTCGTCGGACTAGCGGTGGCACAGATACGCAGTATTTT. It specifies CASSRRTSGGTDTQYF. V and J are TRBV27 and TRBJ2-3, with 10 nucleotides matching TRBD2. Germline CDR1 is MNHEY and CDR2 is SMNVEV (reference sequence). The CDR3 has 16 amino acids. The ends lost 5 bases at V and 1 base at J; junction bases unmatched: 6.

This sequence joins TRBV5-1 and TRBJ2-3, with D tentatively TRBD2 (5 bases). The CDR3 contains 15 residues. V gave up 2 bases and J gave up 5 bases, with 15 bases separating them. Germline V CDR1 and CDR2: SGHRS, YFSETQ. The CDR3 DNA is TGCGCCAGCAGCTTCGTAGGGTCCGGGAAAGATACGCAGTATTTT. Encoded protein: CASSFVGSGKDTQYF.

The V and J genes are TRBV6-6 and TRBJ1-1; weak D call: TRBD1 (5 bases). In germline, CDR1 is MNHNY, CDR2 SVGAGI (reference sequence). V lost 0 bases to trimming and J lost 10 bases, with 12 bases between them. This CDR3 has 13 residues. CDR3: CASSYSSRDGAFF. In DNA form, the CDR3 reads TGTGCCAGCAGTTACTCAAGCAGGGATGGAGCTTTCTTT.

A single count supports this clone. This CDR3 is CAISSQGQANTGELFF. The CDR3 DNA sequence: TGTGCCATCAGTAGCCAGGGACAGGCGAACACCGGGGAGCTGTTTTTT. The gene calls are TRBV10-3 and TRBJ2-2; 8 bases are a match to TRBD1. The CDR3 runs to 16 residues. V was pared by 5 bases and J by 0 bases, with 5 bases of the junction left unmatched. CDR1 and CDR2 (germline): ENHRY, SYGVKD.

J is TRBJ1-4 and V is TRBV4-2; D possibly corresponds to TRBD1 (6 bases). V lost 1 base and J lost 8, with 14 bases in between. The CDR3 loop spans 15 amino acids. Germline V lookup: CDR1 LGHNA, CDR2 YNFKEQ. CDR3: CASSQGGGRGEKLFF. The CDR3 DNA is TGTGCCAGCAGCCAAGGGGGGGGCCGGGGGGAAAAACTGTTTTTT.

CDR3 DNA sequence: TGTGCCAGCAGCCCGCGAACTAGCGCGAACACCGGGGAGCTGTTTTTT. As protein: CASSPRTSANTGELFF. The chain recombines TRBV11-2 with TRBJ2-2, with TRBD2 matching 7 bases. The germline gives CDR1 SGHAT, CDR2 FQNNGV. The trim removed 5 bases at V and 0 bases at J, leaving 6 bases unmatched. This CDR3 comprises 16 residues.

The V gene is TRBV28, the J gene TRBJ1-5, with D unresolved. The ends were cut back, 5 bases at V and 4 bases at J, with 24 bases in the middle. This CDR3 comprises 18 residues. Germline loops: CDR1 MDHEN, CDR2 SYDVKM. In nucleotides, the CDR3 is TGTGCCAGCAGTGCCCGGTTGGTTTATCGAATCCGAAATCAGCCCCAGCATTTT. This codes for CASSARLVYRIRNQPQHF.

Here the CDR3 DNA reads TGCGCCAGCAGCCAAGAAGCCCGCCTACTAGGAAACCGCTACGAGCAGTACTTC. It encodes CASSQEARLLGNRYEQYF. The chain employs TRBV4-3 and TRBJ2-7, with D possibly being TRBD2 (5 bases). The CDR3 loop spans 18 amino acids. Germline V gives CDR1 LGHNA, CDR2 YSLEER. Trimming removed 0 bases at V and 3 bases at J, with 21 bases between.

This chain uses TRBV19 with TRBJ2-5, with a tentative D call TRBD2 (5 bases). V lost 3 bases and J 4 bases, leaving 9 bases between the germline ends. The CDR3 is 13 residues long. Germline CDR1 and CDR2: LNHDA and SQIVND (reference sequence). DNA of the CDR3: TGTGCCAGTAGTATCACGGGGTTAGAGACCCAGTACTTC. Its translation: CASSITGLETQYF.

CDR3 bases: TGTGCCAGCAGCGCCGGCGGGGAGTCCTACGAGCAGTACTTC. This codes for CASSAGGESYEQYF. The J gene is TRBJ2-7, the V gene TRBV9, with a tentative D call TRBD2 (6 bases). This CDR3 comprises 14 residues. CDR1 and CDR2 from the germline V gene are SGDLS and YYNGEE. The V end lost 3 bases, the J end lost 1 base, and 11 bases lay between the germline ends. Drawing the rest from reference TRBV9 and TRBJ2-7, the complete variable domain is DSGVTQTPKHLITATGQRVTLRCSPRSGDLSVYWYQQSLDQGLQFLIQYYNGEERAKGNILERFSAQQFPDLHSELNLSSLELGDSALYFCASSAGGESYEQYFGPGTRLTVT.

This clone is classed as medium-sized (0.01 to 0.1%). The sample has other DNA sequences that encode this CDR3 too. V and J are TRBV7-2 and TRBJ1-1, with D unresolved. V lost 3 bases and J 3 bases, leaving 8 bases between the germline ends. CDR3 size: 13 residues. Germline V gene lookup returns CDR1 SGHTA and CDR2 FQGNSA. The CDR3 loop reads CASSLSAYTEAFF. The CDR3 DNA follows: TGTGCCAGCAGCTTGAGCGCCTACACTGAAGCTTTCTTT.

The rearrangement uses TRBV9 and TRBJ2-3, with 7 bases identical to TRBD2. Germline V CDR1 and CDR2: SGDLS, YYNGEE. The CDR3 has 13 amino acids. The junction had 3 bases not matched to a gene; V was cut back by 2 bases and J by 6 bases. The CDR3 region has the DNA TGTGCCAGCAGCGTGGCTAGCGGCGATACGCAGTATTTT. Translated, it gives CASSVASGDTQYF.

This chain uses TRBV20-1 with TRBJ2-1, with D possibly TRBD1 on 6 matching bases. The CDR3 length is 11 residues. Germline CDR1 reads DFQATT; CDR2 reads SNEGSKA (reference sequence). The V and J ends lost 6 bases and 5 bases respectively, with 8 bases between them. CDR3 sequence (DNA): TGCAGTGCCCGACAGGACAATGAGCAGTTCTTC. Its translation is CSARQDNEQFF.

The DNA for the CDR3 is TGTGCCAGCAGCTTAGAGTGGGAGCAGTACTTC. This codes for CASSLEWEQYF. The gene calls are TRBV7-2 and TRBJ2-7, with D hard to call. The CDR3 extends over 11 amino acids. CDR1 is SGHTA and CDR2 is FQGNSA in the germline V gene. Trimming stripped 1 base from V and 7 bases from J, with 5 bases between.

V gene TRBV19 combines with J gene TRBJ2-5; D may be TRBD2 (6 bases). V was trimmed by 1 base and J by 4 bases, leaving 16 bases between them. The CDR3 loop spans 16 amino acids. In germline, CDR1 is LNHDA, CDR2 SQIVND (reference sequence). Here the CDR3 reads CASSIGGARGRETQYF. CDR3 nucleotide sequence: TGTGCCAGTAGTATAGGGGGAGCTCGGGGGAGAGAGACCCAGTACTTC.

The chain uses TRBV28 and TRBJ2-7; possibly TRBD2 for D (6 bases). CDR1 MDHEN and CDR2 SYDVKM come from the germline V gene. Trimming removed 2 bases at V and 4 bases at J, with 15 bases between. This CDR3 has 15 amino acids. This CDR3 is CASSLRAEAGYEQYF. The DNA of the CDR3 is TGTGCCAGCAGTTTAAGGGCGGAGGCGGGGTACGAGCAGTACTTC.

Points on this clone: Other DNA sequences within the sample encode an identical CDR3. V gene TRBV2 combines with J gene TRBJ2-3; D remains unclear. The CDR3 is 14 residues long. Trimming took 3 bases from V and 0 from J, leaving 7 bases between them. Germline CDR1 SNHLY, CDR2 FYNNEI. The CDR3 loop reads CASSEGLSTDTQYF. Written as DNA, the CDR3 is TGTGCCAGCAGTGAGGGCCTGAGCACAGATACGCAGTATTTT.

The CDR3 here is CASSRLAETQYF. The CDR3, as DNA: TGTGCCAGCAGCCGACTAGCGGAGACCCAGTACTTC. The chain is built from TRBV5-6 and TRBJ2-5; the match to TRBD2 covers 8 bases. J gave up 5 bases and V 4 bases, and 1 base lay outside the gene matches. This CDR3 comprises 12 residues. Germline V CDR1 and CDR2: SGHDT, YYEEEE.